The entry that follows covers one T cell receptor beta chain sequence. What it recognizes is unknown. The method was immunoSEQ multiplex PCR; TCRdb's version includes in-frame clones alone and lacks a portion of them. The table records 450,000 to 500,000 clones, 70% to 80% of them present only once. This sample stems from a study of shared clonotypes between healthy human individuals. Overall study results and limits: The diversity represented, both genetic and in exposure history, was limited by few donors.

CDR1 is DFQATT and CDR2 is SNEGSKA in the germline V gene (reference sequence). The CDR3 contains 11 residues. The V and J ends lost 3 bases and 7 bases respectively, with 10 bases between them. The sequencing input was PBMCs. This chain joins TRBV20-1 and TRBJ2-7, with D possibly matching TRBD2 (5 bases). This TCR was recovered from a woman between 40 and 50 years old in good health. Some clones in this sample may be carry-over from other donors' samples. The CDR3: CSASEGGEQYF. CDR3 DNA sequence: TGCAGTGCTAGTGAGGGTGGGGAGCAGTACTTC.